Sequencing of this T cell receptor (beta chain) was carried out in a study of cytomegalovirus exposure and HLA in healthy donors. Study-wide context: One earlier analysis, a look at 200 million or so T cells, found 117 million unique TCR beta sequences. General observations from the study: Several of the most significant clusters appeared linked to common viral pathogens, based on a later analysis. Among CMV-associated TCR beta chains, most appeared HLA-restricted in a later analysis. Indistinguishable V segments such as TRBV6-2 and TRBV6-3 were excluded.

PCR used 60 Vbeta primers and 13 Jbeta primers. Generated by immunoSEQ multiplex PCR, the TCRdb table keeps only in-frame clones and is missing some. This sample carries tens of thousands of clones, approximately 80% of them seen once, and the ten largest clones take 8% to 9.5%. V shed 0 bases, J shed 1 base, and the junction held 5 bases outside the gene matches. Germline values: CDR1 SGDLS, CDR2 YYNGEE. The CDR3 loop spans 17 amino acids. In regard to this clone: The antigen is undetermined.

This chain joins TRBV9 and TRBJ1-3, with TRBD1 identical over 9 bases. This TCR was sampled from a woman aged 40 to 55 in good health and CMV-seropositive. The sample comprised PBMCs. The CDR3 is CASSVAGTGTSGNTIYF. Written as DNA, the CDR3 is TGTGCCAGCAGCGTAGCTGGGACAGGGACGTCTGGAAACACCATATATTTT.